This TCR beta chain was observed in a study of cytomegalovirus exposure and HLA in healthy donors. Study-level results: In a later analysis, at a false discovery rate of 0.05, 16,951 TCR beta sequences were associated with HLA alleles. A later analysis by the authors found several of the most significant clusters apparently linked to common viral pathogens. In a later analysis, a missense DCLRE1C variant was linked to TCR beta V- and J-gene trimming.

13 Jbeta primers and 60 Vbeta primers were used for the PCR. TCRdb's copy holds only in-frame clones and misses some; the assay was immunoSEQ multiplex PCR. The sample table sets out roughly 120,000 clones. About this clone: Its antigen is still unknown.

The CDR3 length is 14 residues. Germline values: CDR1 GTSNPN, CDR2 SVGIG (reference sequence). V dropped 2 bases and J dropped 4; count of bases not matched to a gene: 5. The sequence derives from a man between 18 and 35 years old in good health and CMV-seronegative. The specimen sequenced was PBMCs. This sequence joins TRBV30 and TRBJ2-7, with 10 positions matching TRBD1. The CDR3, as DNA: TGTGCCTGGAGTACAGGACAGGGGGTATACGAGCAGTACTTC. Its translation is CAWSTGQGVYEQYF.